The subject of this entry is one T cell receptor beta chain. Template material for amplifying TCR beta CDR3 regions consisted of RNA transcripts. Researchers ran a first-round RT-PCR on the TCR CDR3 using the HTBI primer set. TCRdb re-derived calls from the multiplex PCR reads in MiXCR, one entry per CDR3 protein. The profile shows under 70,000 distinct CDR3 sequences, 53% of them singletons. This sample is drawn from a study of T cells in Graves' hyperthyroidism and ophthalmopathy. Study details: Pretreatment peripheral blood was obtained at initial diagnosis.

V was cut by 6 bases and J by 3 bases, with 12 bases left in between. Germline assignment: CDR1 SGHTA and CDR2 FQGNSA. The CDR3 runs 15 residues. Clinicians diagnosed patients from clinical symptoms, serum thyroxine and TRAb, thyroid ultrasound and orbital computed tomography. The source material was blood. The chain couples TRBV7-2 to TRBJ1-6; the D gene is possibly TRBD1 (5 bases). The sequence came from an older woman with Graves' ophthalmopathy. CDR3 DNA sequence: TGTGCCAGCAGGGACGACAGCTACTATAATTCACCCCTCCACTTT. Residues: CASRDDSYYNSPLHF.